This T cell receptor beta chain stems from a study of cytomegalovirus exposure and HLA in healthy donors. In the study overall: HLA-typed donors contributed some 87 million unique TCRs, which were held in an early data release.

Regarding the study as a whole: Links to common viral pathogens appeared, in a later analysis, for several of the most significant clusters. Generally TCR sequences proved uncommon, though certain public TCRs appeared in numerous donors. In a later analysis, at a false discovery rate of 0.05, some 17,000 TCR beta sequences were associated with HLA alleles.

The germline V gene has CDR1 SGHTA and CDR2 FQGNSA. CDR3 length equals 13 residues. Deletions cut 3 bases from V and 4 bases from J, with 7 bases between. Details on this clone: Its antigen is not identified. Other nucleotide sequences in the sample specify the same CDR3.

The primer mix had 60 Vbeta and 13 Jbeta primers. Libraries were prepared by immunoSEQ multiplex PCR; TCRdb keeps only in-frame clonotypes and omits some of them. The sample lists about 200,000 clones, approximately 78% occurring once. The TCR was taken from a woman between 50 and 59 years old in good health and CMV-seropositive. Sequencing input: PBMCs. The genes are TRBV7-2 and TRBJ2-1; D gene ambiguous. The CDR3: CASSFGRYNEQFF. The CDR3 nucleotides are TGTGCCAGCAGCTTTGGCAGGTACAATGAGCAGTTCTTC. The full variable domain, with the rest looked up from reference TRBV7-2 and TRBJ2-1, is GAGVSQSPSNKVTEKGKDVELRCDPISGHTALYWYRQSLGQGLEFLIYFQGNSAPDKSGLPSDRFSAERTGGSVSTLTIQRTQQEDSAVYLCASSFGRYNEQFFGPGTRLTVL.